This T cell receptor beta chain was documented in a study of early T cells in non-severe SARS-CoV-2 infection. There are many counts of this clonotype. Its antigen is undetermined. Study results and caveats: CD4 and private specificities were missed by VDJdb matching, which favored anti-spike CD8 responses.

TCRdb ran MiXCR on the 5' RACE reads and lists one entry per CDR3 protein. Here the sample spans about 77,000 distinct CDR3 sequences, about a sixth being singletons. The CDR3 length is 14 residues. V lost 4 bases, J lost 1 base, and 10 bases lay in between. Germline V lookup: CDR1 SEHNR, CDR2 FQNEAQ (reference sequence). The TCR comes from an adult who was a healthcare worker with PCR-confirmed SARS-CoV-2 infection or an uninfected control (not recorded which). What was sequenced was whole blood. The rearrangement links TRBV7-9 to TRBJ2-5; D possibly corresponds to TRBD1 (6 bases). CDR3 residues: CASSSTGTQETQYF. The CDR3 nucleotides are TGTGCCAGCAGCTCCACAGGGACCCAAGAGACCCAGTACTTC.